This T cell receptor beta chain was retrieved from a study of lymphopenia after photon versus proton radiotherapy. Whole-study findings and limits: Only patients who died were analyzed for survival; proton advantage is unproven. Post-nadir TCR diversity decline inversely tracked overall survival among those who died. After lymphocyte nadir, photon-treated repertoires showed oligoclonal expansion, especially CD8+ Temra. Relative stability marked proton patients; photon patients lost diversity and naive cells.

Turning to this clone: As yet, its antigen is unknown.

The assay was immunoSEQ multiplex PCR, and TCRdb's table has in-frame clones only and misses some. The table includes 89,000 or so clones, about 83% detected once. The CDR3 loop spans 15 amino acids. Germline CDR1 SGHAT, CDR2 FQNNGV. Between the trimmed V and J ends, which lost 0 bases and 0 bases, there was a span of 9 bases. Sequenced here: peripheral blood, sampled from a patient treated with proton-based radiotherapy. The chain is built from TRBV11-2 and TRBJ2-7; D is unresolved. This TCR was recovered from a man in his sixties with pancreatic cancer. CDR3 loop: CASSLEGGSSYEQYF. CDR3 DNA: TGTGCCAGCAGCTTAGAAGGCGGAAGCTCCTACGAGCAGTACTTC.